What follows describes a single T cell receptor (beta chain). This sample was taken from a study of CD8 T cells in Susac syndrome. Bulk CD8+ and CD4+ cells came from magnetic negative isolation; CD8+ TEMRA by FACS. cDNA came from around 0.5 to 1 ug RNA primed by random hexamers. TCRdb ran MiXCR on the immunoSEQ multiplex PCR reads and lists one entry per CDR3 protein. The repertoire holds under 85,000 distinct CDR3 sequences, with roughly 92% as singletons. CDR1 and CDR2 from the germline V gene are LGHNA and YNFKEQ. This CDR3 has 16 amino acids. V was pared by 2 bases and J by 4 bases, with 3 bases of the junction left unmatched.

The source of this sequence is a human donor with Susac syndrome. The sequenced sample was CD8+ T cells from PBMCs. The chain has TRBV4-2 and TRBJ2-7, with TRBD2 matching over 15 bases. The CDR3 region has the DNA TGTGCCAGCAGCCAATTAGGGACTAGCGGGGGGTACGAGCAGTACTTC. Translation gives CASSQLGTSGGYEQYF.